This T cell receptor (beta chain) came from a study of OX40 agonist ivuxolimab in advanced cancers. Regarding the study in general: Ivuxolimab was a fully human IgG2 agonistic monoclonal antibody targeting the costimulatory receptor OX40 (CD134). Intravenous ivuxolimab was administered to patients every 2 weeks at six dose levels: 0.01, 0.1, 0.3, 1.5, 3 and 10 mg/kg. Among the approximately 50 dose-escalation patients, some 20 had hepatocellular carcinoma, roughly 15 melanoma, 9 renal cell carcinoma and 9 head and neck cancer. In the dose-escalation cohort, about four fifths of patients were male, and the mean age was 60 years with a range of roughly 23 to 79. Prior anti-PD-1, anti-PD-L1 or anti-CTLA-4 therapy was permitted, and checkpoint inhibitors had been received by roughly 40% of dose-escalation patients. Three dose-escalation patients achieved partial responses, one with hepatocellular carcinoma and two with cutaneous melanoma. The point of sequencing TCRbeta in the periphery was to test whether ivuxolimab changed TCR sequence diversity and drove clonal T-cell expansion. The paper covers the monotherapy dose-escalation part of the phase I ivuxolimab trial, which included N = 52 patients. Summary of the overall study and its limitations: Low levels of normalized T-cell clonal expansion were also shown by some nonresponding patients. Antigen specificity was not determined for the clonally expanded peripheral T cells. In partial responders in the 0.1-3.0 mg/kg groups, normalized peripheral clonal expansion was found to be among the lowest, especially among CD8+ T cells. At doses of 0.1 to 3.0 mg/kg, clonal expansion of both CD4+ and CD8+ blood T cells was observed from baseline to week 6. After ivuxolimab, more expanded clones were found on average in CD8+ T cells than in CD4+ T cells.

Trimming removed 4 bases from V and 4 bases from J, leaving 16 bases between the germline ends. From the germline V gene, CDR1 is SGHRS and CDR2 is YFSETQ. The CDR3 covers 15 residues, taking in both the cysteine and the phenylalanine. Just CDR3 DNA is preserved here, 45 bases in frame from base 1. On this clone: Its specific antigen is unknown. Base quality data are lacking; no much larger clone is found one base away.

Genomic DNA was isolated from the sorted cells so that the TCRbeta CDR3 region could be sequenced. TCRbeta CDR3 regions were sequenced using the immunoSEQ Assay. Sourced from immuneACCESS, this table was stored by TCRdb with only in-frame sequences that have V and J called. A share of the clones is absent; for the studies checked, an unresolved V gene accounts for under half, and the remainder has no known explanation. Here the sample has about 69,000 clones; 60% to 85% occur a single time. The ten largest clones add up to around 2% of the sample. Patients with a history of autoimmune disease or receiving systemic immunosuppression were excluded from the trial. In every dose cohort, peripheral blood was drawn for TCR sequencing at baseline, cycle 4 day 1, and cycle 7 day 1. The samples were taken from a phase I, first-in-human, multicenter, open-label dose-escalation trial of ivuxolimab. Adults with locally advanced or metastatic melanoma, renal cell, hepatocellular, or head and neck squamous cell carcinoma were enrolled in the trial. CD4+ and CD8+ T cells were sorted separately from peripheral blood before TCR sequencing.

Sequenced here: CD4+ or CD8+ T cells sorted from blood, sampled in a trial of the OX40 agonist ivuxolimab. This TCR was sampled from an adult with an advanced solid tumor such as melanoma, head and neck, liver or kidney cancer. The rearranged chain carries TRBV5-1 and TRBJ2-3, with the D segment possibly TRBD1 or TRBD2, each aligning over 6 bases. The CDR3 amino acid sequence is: CASSPGPGASDTQYF. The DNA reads TGCGCCAGCAGCCCCGGGCCGGGGGCGTCAGATACGCAGTATTTT.